A single sample is the source of the 14 T cell receptor beta chains below, sequenced in a study of cytomegalovirus exposure and HLA in healthy donors. Use of 60 Vbeta and 13 Jbeta primers characterized the PCR. Libraries were prepared by immunoSEQ multiplex PCR; TCRdb keeps only in-frame clonotypes and omits some of them. This sample has roughly 100,000 clones, with approximately 80% found just once. The specimen sequenced was PBMCs. The receptors were sampled from a man in his fifties in good health and CMV-seronegative.

V and J are TRBV18 and TRBJ2-7; D gene uncertain. CDR3 length: 14 amino acids. Trimming stripped 6 bases from V and 0 bases from J, with 12 bases between. CDR1 is KGHSH and CDR2 is LQKENI in the germline V gene. Here the CDR3 reads CASSPGSNSYEQYF. DNA for the CDR3: TGTGCCAGCTCCCCGGGTTCCAACTCCTACGAGCAGTACTTC.

V gene TRBV19 combines with J gene TRBJ2-6; D unresolved. V shed 6 bases and J shed 0 bases, with 6 bases lying between them. The CDR3 totals 14 residues. Per the germline V gene, CDR1 is LNHDA and CDR2 is SQIVND (reference sequence). This CDR3 reads CASRELSGANVLTF. CDR3 coding DNA: TGTGCCAGTAGAGAGCTCTCTGGGGCCAACGTCCTGACTTTC.

The chain combines TRBV9 with TRBJ1-3; TRBD1 agrees at 10 bases. This CDR3 spans 18 amino acids. V lost 4 bases to trimming and J lost 0 bases; unmatched junction nucleotides: 10. CDR1 is SGDLS and CDR2 is YYNGEE in the germline V gene. The CDR3: CASSSGTGVPLSGNTIYF. CDR3 sequence (DNA): TGTGCCAGCAGCTCCGGGACAGGGGTACCTCTCTCTGGAAACACCATATATTTT.

The chain recombines TRBV7-3 with TRBJ2-3; 10 nucleotides line up with TRBD1. Germline V gene lookup returns CDR1 SGHTA and CDR2 FQGTGA. The V gene end was trimmed by 5 bases and the J gene end by 4 bases; junction bases not matched to a gene: 3. The CDR3 is made up of 14 amino acids. This CDR3 is CASSRTGGPDTQYF. As DNA, the CDR3 is TGTGCCAGCAGCAGGACAGGGGGTCCAGATACGCAGTATTTT.

The chain joins TRBV6-6 to TRBJ2-3, with 14 bases identical to TRBD2. Germline V gives CDR1 MNHNY, CDR2 SVGAGI (reference sequence). V was clipped by 6 bases and J by 7 bases; unmatched bases: 6. The CDR3 runs 15 residues. This CDR3 reads CASSPRLAGGNTQYF. CDR3 DNA sequence: TGTGCCAGCAGCCCCCGACTAGCGGGAGGGAATACGCAGTATTTT.

This clone was observed a few times. This chain links TRBV21-1 with TRBJ1-5; the tabulated D call, TRBD1, remains unverified against the DNA. TRBV21-1 is shown as a pseudogene. This CDR3 contains 17 residues. The CDR3 bases are TGTGCCAGCAGCTTTTTGGGGGACAGCCAGCTTAATCAGCCCCAGCATTTT. It encodes CASSFLGDSQLNQPQHF.

V is TRBV7-9 and J is TRBJ2-1; a weak D match, TRBD2 (6 bases). CDR1 SEHNR and CDR2 FQNEAQ come from the germline V gene (reference sequence). V was trimmed by 7 bases and J by 4 bases, leaving 20 bases between them. This CDR3 is built from 16 residues. The DNA of the CDR3 is TGTGCCAGCACTGGCCCGGGACGGGAGTTATACAATGAGCAGTTCTTC. Protein sequence: CASTGPGRELYNEQFF.

This chain uses TRBV7-3 with TRBJ2-5; TRBD1 matches 9 bases. TRBJ2-7 matches the DNA end more closely, so the J call is doubtful. Per the germline V gene, CDR1 is SGHTA and CDR2 is FQGTGA. This CDR3 spans 18 amino acids. The CDR3 DNA follows: TGTGCCAGCAGCTCCCCCCGGGACAGGGAAGGGAGCCGCTACGAGCAGTACTTC. It translates to CASSSPRDREGSRYEQYF.

The DNA for the CDR3 is TGTGCCAGCAGTTTCGGGACAGGAGGGGAGACCCAGTACTTC. Translation: CASSFGTGGETQYF. The rearrangement uses TRBV7-3 and TRBJ2-5, with 8 bases lining up with TRBD1. The junction had 8 bases not matched to a gene; V was cut back by 6 bases and J by 5 bases. This CDR3 spans 14 amino acids. The germline CDR1 and CDR2 sequences are SGHTA and FQGTGA.

This clone was detected only a few times. The chain employs TRBV9 and TRBJ2-3; D is unresolved. Germline loops: CDR1 SGDLS, CDR2 YYNGEE. V was clipped by 0 bases and J by 3 bases, with 11 bases between them. The CDR3 runs 15 residues. CDR3 residues: CASSVVPAGTDTQYF. CDR3 DNA: TGTGCCAGCAGCGTAGTGCCCGCAGGAACAGATACGCAGTATTTT. The variable domain in full, completed from reference TRBV9 and TRBJ2-3, reads DSGVTQTPKHLITATGQRVTLRCSPRSGDLSVYWYQQSLDQGLQFLIQYYNGEERAKGNILERFSAQQFPDLHSELNLSSLELGDSALYFCASSVVPAGTDTQYFGPGTRLTVL.

This chain links TRBV11-2 with TRBJ2-5, with TRBD2 matching over 7 bases. This CDR3 is built from 15 residues. Germline CDR1 and CDR2: SGHAT and FQNNGV. Germline trimming cut 5 bases from V and 4 bases from J; bases unmatched to any gene: 10. The CDR3: CASSPTLWGGETQYF. The DNA of the CDR3 is TGTGCCAGCAGCCCGACTCTTTGGGGGGGAGAGACCCAGTACTTC.

The chain combines TRBV28 with TRBJ2-2; TRBD2 matches at 7 bases. Per germline, CDR1 MDHEN and CDR2 SYDVKM. V gave up 8 bases and J gave up 4 bases; unmatched junction bases: 7. The CDR3 contains 14 residues. The CDR3 protein is CASSWGGVTGELFF. The DNA of the CDR3 is TGTGCCAGCTCTTGGGGGGGTGTCACCGGGGAGCTGTTTTTT.

This chain links TRBV9 with TRBJ2-6, with a tentative D call TRBD1 (6 bases). This CDR3 is built from 16 residues. Germline V gene data show CDR1 as SGDLS and CDR2 as YYNGEE. Trimming pared 4 bases from V and 0 bases from J, leaving 11 bases between. CDR3 loop: CASSSDRSSGANVLTF. The CDR3 bases are TGTGCCAGCAGCTCCGACAGGAGCTCTGGGGCCAACGTCCTGACTTTC.

The chain couples TRBV4-1 to TRBJ1-2; 7 bases line up with TRBD1. The germline gives CDR1 MGHRA, CDR2 YSYEKL. Trimming at V came to 0 bases and at J to 2 bases, leaving 12 bases not matched to a gene. The CDR3 covers 18 residues. CDR3 sequence reads: CASSQEDTPGQKNYGYTF. The DNA for the CDR3 is TGCGCCAGCAGCCAAGAGGATACTCCGGGACAGAAAAACTATGGCTACACCTTC.